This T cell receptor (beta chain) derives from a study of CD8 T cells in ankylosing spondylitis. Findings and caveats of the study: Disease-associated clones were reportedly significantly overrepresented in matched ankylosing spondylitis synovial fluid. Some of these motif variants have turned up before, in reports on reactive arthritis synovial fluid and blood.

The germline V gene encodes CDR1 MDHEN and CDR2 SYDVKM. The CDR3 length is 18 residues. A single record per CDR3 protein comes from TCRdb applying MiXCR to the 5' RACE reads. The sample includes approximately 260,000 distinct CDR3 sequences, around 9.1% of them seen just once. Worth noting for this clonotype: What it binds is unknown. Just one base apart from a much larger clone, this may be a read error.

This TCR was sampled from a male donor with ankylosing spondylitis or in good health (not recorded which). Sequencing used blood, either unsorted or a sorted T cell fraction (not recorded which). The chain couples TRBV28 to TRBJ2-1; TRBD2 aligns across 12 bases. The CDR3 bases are TGTGCCAGCAGTGTTAGGACTAGCGGGGAGGCGGGTCTCAGCGAGCGGTTCTTC. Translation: CASSVRTSGEAGLSERFF.